Below are 20 T cell receptor beta chains sequenced from a single sample in a study of human T cells and chemical hapten exposure. Time point of the sample: healthy volunteer bleed at 2 weeks. Extraction of total RNA was performed on unfractionated whole blood. TCRdb reprocessed the RACE reads via MiXCR and lists one record per CDR3 protein. Of approximately 97,000 distinct CDR3 sequences listed, about 8.6% are singletons. Sequenced: whole blood. The receptors were gathered from a female donor in good health. Some clones in this sample may be carry-over from other donors' samples.

This clonotype was detected a few times. The genes are TRBV6-2 or TRBV6-3 and TRBJ2-7; D may be TRBD2 (6 bases). CDR3 length equals 11 residues. Trimming removed 5 bases from V and 7 bases from J, with 9 bases in between. Germline CDR1 MNHEY, CDR2 SVGEGT. The CDR3 DNA sequence: TGTGCCAGCAGTACGGGGGATGAGCAGTACTTC. Translation gives CASSTGDEQYF.

This clonotype was picked up many times. The DNA for the CDR3 is TGCAGTGCTAGGGTGGCAGGTTACAATGAGCAGTTCTTC. Residues: CSARVAGYNEQFF. This chain uses TRBV20-1 with TRBJ2-1; no firm D call. V was pared by 3 bases and J by 4 bases, with 10 bases between. Per germline, CDR1 DFQATT and CDR2 SNEGSKA (reference sequence). The CDR3 is made up of 13 amino acids.

The chain recombines TRBV20-1 with TRBJ1-4, with TRBD1 identical over 8 bases. The CDR3 has 13 amino acids. J gave up 10 bases and V 5 bases, and 9 bases lay outside the gene matches. Germline V gene data show CDR1 as DFQATT and CDR2 as SNEGSKA (reference sequence). CDR3 in DNA: TGCAGTGCTGCCGGGACAGGCCCCACAAAACTGTTTTTT. Its translation is CSAAGTGPTKLFF.

This clonotype came up many times. In DNA form, the CDR3 reads TGTGCCAGCAGTGGGACTAGCGGGATGGGTACAGATACGCAGTATTTT. This sequence encodes CASSGTSGMGTDTQYF. The V and J genes are TRBV6-2 or TRBV6-3 and TRBJ2-3; 13 nucleotides match TRBD2. Germline CDR1 MNHEY, CDR2 SVGEGT. With V trimmed by 5 bases and J by 3 bases, 5 bases remained unmatched. The CDR3 runs 16 residues.

In its sample, this clonotype was seen a few times. The chain carries TRBV6-6 and TRBJ1-4, with a weak D call TRBD1 (5 bases). The CDR3 consists of 15 residues. V was pared by 0 bases and J by 6 bases, with 11 bases between. Germline CDR1 MNHNY, CDR2 SVGAGI (reference sequence). CDR3 amino acids: CASSYSAGLDEKLFF. The DNA of the CDR3 is TGTGCCAGCAGTTACTCAGCAGGGCTCGATGAAAAACTGTTTTTT.

The chain couples TRBV20-1 to TRBJ2-7; perhaps TRBD2 as D (6 bases). The CDR3 length is 14 residues. Germline V lookup: CDR1 DFQATT, CDR2 SNEGSKA (reference sequence). Trimming took 1 base from V and 2 from J, leaving 12 bases between them. This CDR3 is CSARAGLSAYEQYF. CDR3 DNA sequence: TGCAGTGCTAGAGCCGGACTAAGCGCCTACGAGCAGTACTTC.

This sequence joins TRBV15 and TRBJ1-1, with D hard to call. This CDR3 has 14 residues. Germline loops: CDR1 LNHNV, CDR2 YYDKDF (reference sequence). The V gene lost 2 bases and the J gene lost 1 base, with 8 bases spanning the gap. The CDR3 DNA follows: TGTGCCACCAGCAGATTTCAGCCGAACACTGAAGCTTTCTTT. It encodes CATSRFQPNTEAFF. Filled out from reference TRBV15 and TRBJ1-1, the complete variable domain reads DAMVIQNPRYQVTQFGKPVTLSCSQTLNHNVMYWYQQKSSQAPKLLFHYYDKDFNNEADTPDNFQSRRPNTSFCFLDIRSPGLGDTAMYLCATSRFQPNTEAFFGQGTRLTVV.

By share of the sample, this clonotype is medium-sized. The CDR3 region is CASKYYDEAFF. As DNA, the CDR3 is TGTGCCAGCAAATACTACGATGAAGCTTTCTTT. The chain is built from TRBV6-2 or TRBV6-3 and TRBJ1-1; D uncertain. V was cut by 7 bases and J by 7 bases, with 10 bases left in between. The CDR3 sequence is 11 residues long. The germline V gene has CDR1 MNHEY and CDR2 SVGEGT.

By share, this clonotype counts as medium-sized. The chain carries TRBV6-2 or TRBV6-3 and TRBJ2-7, with D hard to call. Between the trimmed V and J ends, which lost 4 bases and 0 bases, there was a span of 10 bases. The germline V gene has CDR1 MNHEY and CDR2 SVGEGT. The CDR3 extends over 14 amino acids. The CDR3 loop reads CASSSSYSSYEQYF. For the CDR3, the DNA is TGTGCCAGCAGTTCCTCTTACAGCTCCTACGAGCAGTACTTC.

This clonotype turned up a few times. The rearrangement joins TRBV20-1 to TRBJ2-3; tentative D call: TRBD2 (7 bases). V was trimmed by 3 bases and J by 1 base, leaving 11 bases between them. Germline values: CDR1 DFQATT, CDR2 SNEGSKA (reference sequence). The CDR3 covers 14 residues. This CDR3 is CSASGGARTDTQYF. The CDR3 coding sequence is TGCAGTGCTAGTGGGGGGGCACGCACAGATACGCAGTATTTT.

In this sample, this clonotype turned up many times. The V gene is TRBV12-3 or TRBV12-4, the J gene TRBJ1-2; D may be TRBD1 (5 bases). The CDR3 loop spans 13 amino acids. The ends were cut back, 6 bases at V and 5 bases at J, with 13 bases in the middle. CDR3 sequence (DNA): TGTGCCAGCAGGGGACCCCCAAGTTATGGCTACACCTTC. As protein: CASRGPPSYGYTF.

This clonotype was observed a handful of times. The chain uses TRBV18 and TRBJ2-7, with D tentatively TRBD2 (5 bases). Per the germline V gene, CDR1 is KGHSH and CDR2 is LQKENI. Trimming removed 8 bases at V and 1 base at J, with 9 bases between. This CDR3 comprises 12 residues. The CDR3 here is CASGRDSYEQYF. The CDR3 bases are TGTGCCAGCGGCCGGGATTCCTACGAGCAGTACTTC.

This clonotype was seen repeatedly, ten times or more. The rearrangement links TRBV28 to TRBJ2-7, with D uncertain. The germline CDR1 and CDR2 sequences are MDHEN and SYDVKM. Trimming stripped 7 bases from V and 1 base from J, with 8 bases between. The CDR3 is 12 residues long. CDR3 amino acids: CASISNSYEQYF. The CDR3 region has the DNA TGTGCCAGCATTTCAAATTCCTACGAGCAGTACTTC.

CDR3 nucleotide sequence: TGTGCCAGCTCACCCCCAGGGGGCATTGGAAACACCATATATTTT. It encodes CASSPPGGIGNTIYF. This chain joins TRBV18 and TRBJ1-3; 8 nucleotides line up with TRBD1. The germline CDR1 and CDR2 sequences are KGHSH and LQKENI. There are 15 residues in the CDR3. With V trimmed by 3 bases and J by 3 bases, 4 bases remained unmatched.

The chain joins TRBV7-2 to TRBJ2-7; D is possibly TRBD2 (5 bases). The CDR3 spans 17 residues. The germline V gene encodes CDR1 SGHTA and CDR2 FQGNSA. Trimming took off 1 base at V and 4 bases at J, with 20 bases between the two ends. The CDR3 here is CASSLGSAGAAQYEQYF. As DNA, the CDR3 is TGTGCCAGCAGCTTAGGAAGTGCGGGTGCGGCGCAGTACGAGCAGTACTTC.

This clonotype was seen more than once but under ten times. CDR3: CASSYKPNSDGIQYF. The DNA of the CDR3 is TGTGCCAGCAGCTATAAACCAAATTCCGACGGCATTCAGTACTTC. The chain uses TRBV5-6 and TRBJ2-4; D is unclear. The CDR3 runs to 15 residues. Germline CDR1 and CDR2: SGHDT and YYEEEE. Trimming stripped 3 bases from V and 9 bases from J, with 19 bases between. The full variable domain, completed using reference TRBV5-6 and TRBJ2-4, is DAGVTQSPTHLIKTRGQQVTLRCSPKSGHDTVSWYQQALGQGPQFIFQYYEEEERQRGNFPDRFSGHQFPNYSSELNVNALLLGDSALYLCASSYKPNSDGIQYFGAGTRLSVL.

Of note for this clonotype: Relative to the germline gene, one junction end is altered; a read error may explain this. CDR3 nucleotide sequence: TGTGTCAGCCTGACTAGCGGGAGTCATGAGCAGTTCTTC. Encoded protein: CVSLTSGSHEQFF. V gene TRBV28 combines with J gene TRBJ2-1; TRBD2 matches at 12 bases. The CDR3 is 13 amino acids. The germline CDR1 and CDR2 sequences are MDHEN and SYDVKM. Combining the CDR3 with reference TRBV28 and TRBJ2-1 gives the whole variable domain DVKVTQSSRYLVKRTGEKVFLECVQDMDHENMFWYRQDPGLGLRLIYFSYDVKMKEKGDIPEGYSVSREKKERFSLILESASTNQTSMYLCVSLTSGSHEQFFGPGTRLTVL.

The rearrangement links TRBV29-1 to TRBJ2-1, with D possibly being TRBD2 (6 bases). This CDR3 region has 14 residues. V shed 5 bases and J shed 2 bases, with 13 bases lying between them. Germline V gives CDR1 SQVTM, CDR2 ANQGSEA. CDR3 nucleotides: TGCAGCGTTCGGTTAGCGGTTACCTACAATGAGCAGTTCTTC. Protein: CSVRLAVTYNEQFF.

V usage is TRBV10-3 and J usage is TRBJ2-7, with D possibly matching TRBD1 (5 bases). CDR1 and CDR2 from the germline V gene are ENHRY and SYGVKD. V lost 2 bases to trimming and J lost 8 bases, with 16 bases between them. The CDR3 is 14 amino acids. CDR3 loop: CAISEPDSLPKQYF. CDR3 DNA: TGTGCCATCAGTGAGCCTGACAGCCTTCCAAAGCAGTACTTC.

The chain uses TRBV6-6 and TRBJ2-1, with 9 bases identical to TRBD2. J was trimmed by 9 bases and V by 8 bases; bases with no gene match: 14. The CDR3 runs 15 residues. Germline V lookup: CDR1 MNHNY, CDR2 SVGAGI (reference sequence). In nucleotides, the CDR3 is TGTGCCAGCCCTCCGGTGCTAGCGGGATGGGGTGAGCAGTTCTTC. Translating gives CASPPVLAGWGEQFF.